This is a list of T cell receptor beta chains from one sample in a study of radiotherapy plus CTLA-4 blockade in lung cancer. TCRdb's copy holds only in-frame clones and misses some; the assay was immunoSEQ multiplex PCR. The data contain more than 35,000 clones, more than 80% of them singletons. Material: peripheral blood, obtained from a patient treated with radiotherapy plus ipilimumab. These receptors were collected from a human donor with non-small cell lung cancer who had stable disease on radiotherapy plus ipilimumab. Each CDR3 is given with its conserved first and last residue. Each record gives: D gene, clone size, CDR3 length, V gene, J gene, CDR3 DNA, CDR3 protein. D genes are given only for firm matches. Size is omitted from some rows. Given values are once, few, many or a class for expanded clones.

>TRBD2|once|17|TRBV18|TRBJ2-3
TGTGCCAGCTCACCCTTCTCGGCTAGCGGGACCCCAGATACGCAGTATTTT
CASSPFSASGTPDTQYF
>TRBD1|-|18|TRBV5-1|TRBJ2-7
TGCGCCAGCAGCATAAAAACAGGGGGCGGATCTACGGCCTACGAGCAGTACTTC
CASSIKTGGGSTAYEQYF
>TRBD2|-|14|TRBV4-1|TRBJ2-7
TGCGCCAGCAGCCCCCCAGCGGGAGTCAGGTACCTCCTCTTC
CASSPPAGVRYLLF
>TRBD1|-|18|TRBV4-1|TRBJ1-1
TGCGCCAGCAGCCAAGTCCAGACAGGGACAGGGCTGAACACTGAAGCTTTCTTT
CASSQVQTGTGLNTEAFF
>TRBD1|few|15|TRBV5-6|TRBJ1-4
TGTGCCAGCAGCTATGGGACAGGGGGCTTAGAAAAACTGTTTTTT
CASSYGTGGLEKLFF
>TRBD2|once|13|TRBV6-5|TRBJ2-3
TGTGCCAGCGGGCGGGAGGGTAGAGATACGCAGTATTTT
CASGREGRDTQYF
>-|-|17|TRBV28|TRBJ2-7
TGTGCCAGCCACGGTACCAGCCGGGACAAGAAGACGGACGAGCAGTACTTC
CASHGTSRDKKTDEQYF
>TRBD1|-|18|TRBV27|TRBJ1-2
TGTGCCAGCAGTGCCTTTTTACCGGGACAGGGCGGTAACTATGGCTACACCTTC
CASSAFLPGQGGNYGYTF
>-|-|15|TRBV27|TRBJ2-4
TGTGCCAGCAGCCCAAACAGGGTAGCCAAAAACATTCAGTACTTC
CASSPNRVAKNIQYF
>TRBD1|few|16|TRBV28|TRBJ1-2
TGTGCCAGCAGCACCCCAAGGGGGCGGAATAACTATGGCTACACCTTC
CASSTPRGRNNYGYTF
>-|once|14|TRBV19|TRBJ1-2
TGTGCCAGTAGTATTAACGCAGAAAACTATGGCTACACCTTC
CASSINAENYGYTF
>TRBD1|once|15|TRBV7-2|TRBJ2-7
TGTGCCAGCAGCTTAGTGGGGACAGGGGCCGACGAGCAGTACTTC
CASSLVGTGADEQYF
>TRBD2|-|15|TRBV4-1|TRBJ2-7
TGCGCCAGCAGCCATATGGGTTTAGCGGGCCTCGAGCAGTACTTC
CASSHMGLAGLEQYF
>-|once|14|TRBV28|TRBJ1-4
TGTGCCAGCAGTTCATCCGGGACAAGTGAAAAACTGTTTTTT
CASSSSGTSEKLFF